What follows are 21 T cell receptor beta chains derived from one specimen sequenced in a study of blood T cell repertoires in COVID-19. Clones were sequenced by immunoSEQ multiplex PCR, and TCRdb holds only the in-frame ones, with some missing. The table records approximately 52,000 clones, 85% to 90% of them present only once. Sequenced: peripheral blood. The receptors stem from a man aged 60 to 75 with active COVID-19.

The chain recombines TRBV7-2 with TRBJ2-1, with 12 bases aligning to TRBD2. CDR1 is SGHTA, CDR2 FQGNSA, per germline. J was trimmed by 6 bases and V by 5 bases; bases with no gene match: 11. This CDR3 is built from 17 residues. The CDR3 spells CASSPTASGRASNEQFF. CDR3 DNA sequence: TGTGCCAGCAGCCCCACCGCTAGCGGGAGGGCGAGCAATGAGCAGTTCTTC.

The chain uses TRBV7-9 and TRBJ2-1; 11 bases align to TRBD2. Germline V gene data show CDR1 as SEHNR and CDR2 as FQNEAQ (reference sequence). The CDR3 contains 12 residues. After removal of 3 bases from V and 13 bases from J, the junction contained 2 bases not matched to a gene. The CDR3 DNA follows: TGTGCCAGCAGCTTGACTAGCGGGGACCAGTTCTTC. Amino acids: CASSLTSGDQFF. The entire variable domain, with the rest obtained from reference TRBV7-9 and TRBJ2-1, is as follows: DTGVSQNPRHKITKRGQNVTFRCDPISEHNRLYWYRQTLGQGPEFLTYFQNEAQLEKSRLLSDRFSAERPKGSFSTLEIQRTEQGDSAMYLCASSLTSGDQFFGPGTRLTVL.

This chain links TRBV4-3 with TRBJ2-7; 11 bases are a match to TRBD2. Germline V gene lookup returns CDR1 LGHNA and CDR2 YSLEER. The CDR3 consists of 16 residues. Trimming removed 4 bases from V and 5 bases from J; junction bases left unmatched: 10. The CDR3 DNA reads as TGCGCCAGCAGCCCTCTAGCGGGAGGTTTAATCAACGAGCAGTACTTC. Translating it yields CASSPLAGGLINEQYF.

The gene calls are TRBV28 and TRBJ1-4; possibly TRBD1 for D (6 bases). Per the germline V gene, CDR1 is MDHEN and CDR2 is SYDVKM. Trimming removed 8 bases from V and 4 bases from J, with 20 bases in between. The CDR3 loop spans 16 amino acids. The CDR3 is CASLGTRPSRNEKLFF. For the CDR3, the DNA is TGTGCCAGCCTTGGGACACGACCTTCCCGTAATGAAAAACTGTTTTTT.

This chain links TRBV12-5 with TRBJ2-1; maybe TRBD2 (6 bases). The CDR3 totals 14 residues. CDR1 is LGHNT and CDR2 is FRNRAP in the germline V gene. V lost 5 bases and J 6 bases, leaving 14 bases between the germline ends. In DNA, the CDR3 is TGTGCTAGTGGTGGGGCGGGGAAAGGCAATGAGCAGTTCTTC. Residues: CASGGAGKGNEQFF.

This chain joins TRBV13 and TRBJ2-3; D gene unclear. The CDR3 runs 15 residues. Germline V gene sequence: CDR1 PRHDT, CDR2 FYEKMQ (reference sequence). V lost 5 bases to trimming and J lost 6 bases, with 18 bases between them. For the CDR3, the DNA is TGTGCCAGCAGCACGAAGCGCTCGCGATGGGATACGCAGTATTTT. Translated, it gives CASSTKRSRWDTQYF. The whole variable domain, filled in from reference TRBV13 and TRBJ2-3, reads AAGVIQSPRHLIKEKRETATLKCYPIPRHDTVYWYQQGPGQDPQFLISFYEKMQSDKGSIPDRFSAQQFSDYHSELNMSSLELGDSALYFCASSTKRSRWDTQYFGPGTRLTVL.

To note about this clone: The sample carries other DNA sequences with the same CDR3. The genes are TRBV2 and TRBJ2-3; D might be TRBD2 (5 bases). The CDR3 contains 14 residues. V was shortened by 7 bases and J by 0 bases, with 11 bases between the two germline ends. From germline, CDR1 is SNHLY and CDR2 FYNNEI. The CDR3 DNA reads TGTGCCAGCACCCAGCGGCTTAGCACAGATACGCAGTATTTT. Translation gives CASTQRLSTDTQYF.

The chain recombines TRBV19 with TRBJ1-5; 9 positions match TRBD1. J lost 7 bases, V lost 3 bases, and 13 bases had no gene match. The CDR3 length is 17 residues. Germline-derived CDR1 and CDR2 are LNHDA and SQIVND (reference sequence). CDR3 sequence (DNA): TGTGCCAGTAGTATCCTCCATTCCACAGGGGGCAGGCAGCCCCAGCATTTT. It codes for CASSILHSTGGRQPQHF.

The CDR3 region has the DNA TGTGCCAGCAGCTACTCCCACCGGGCGGGAACCTACGAGCAGTACTTC. Translation gives CASSYSHRAGTYEQYF. The rearrangement joins TRBV7-9 to TRBJ2-7; D perhaps matches TRBD2 (6 bases). V was clipped by 4 bases and J by 2 bases, with 18 bases between them. CDR3 size: 16 residues. From germline, CDR1 is SEHNR and CDR2 FQNEAQ (reference sequence).

This rearrangement joins TRBV9 to TRBJ2-5, with 11 bases identical to TRBD2. V shed 4 bases and J 5 bases; nucleotides not matched to a gene: 10. Germline-derived CDR1 and CDR2 are SGDLS and YYNGEE. This CDR3 is 16 amino acids long. The CDR3 protein is CASSPRLAGTWETQYF. CDR3 nucleotides: TGTGCCAGCAGCCCACGACTAGCGGGAACATGGGAGACCCAGTACTTC.

This clone is a singleton in its sample. The V and J genes are TRBV9 and TRBJ1-4; 9 nucleotides agree with TRBD1. The germline gives CDR1 SGDLS, CDR2 YYNGEE. Germline trimming cut 3 bases from V and 7 bases from J; bases unmatched to any gene: 10. The CDR3 spans 16 residues. CDR3 loop: CASSARNRGRSEKLFF. The DNA of the CDR3 is TGTGCCAGCAGCGCCCGTAACAGGGGGCGTAGTGAAAAACTGTTTTTT.

The rearrangement uses TRBV5-1 and TRBJ2-3; TRBD2 aligns across 9 bases. The CDR3 is 15 amino acids. V was pared by 3 bases and J by 1 base, with 3 bases of the junction left unmatched. The germline gives CDR1 SGHRS, CDR2 YFSETQ. As DNA, the CDR3 is TGCGCCAGCAGCTCCAGGACTAGCGGCACAGATACGCAGTATTTT. Encoded protein: CASSSRTSGTDTQYF.

The genes are TRBV12-3 or TRBV12-4 and TRBJ2-7, with a weak D call TRBD1 (6 bases). CDR3 length equals 11 residues. Trimming shortened V by 8 bases and J by 4 bases, and 9 bases separated the two germline ends. CDR3 loop: CASGTGYEQYF. DNA for the CDR3: TGTGCCAGCGGAACAGGGTACGAGCAGTACTTC.

V and J are TRBV3-1 (or the pseudogene TRBV3-2) and TRBJ2-7; 11 positions match TRBD1. The V gene's germline CDR1 is LGHDT and CDR2 YNNKEL (reference sequence). This CDR3 spans 15 amino acids. Unmatched junction bases numbered 3, after V lost 3 bases and J lost 2 bases. The CDR3 loop reads CASSHGDRGAYEQYF. The CDR3, as DNA: TGTGCCAGCAGCCATGGGGACAGGGGGGCCTACGAGCAGTACTTC.

This CDR3 is CATSRGDGTENGYTF. In DNA, the CDR3 is TGTGCCACCAGCAGAGGCGATGGGACAGAGAATGGCTACACCTTC. J is TRBJ1-2 and V is TRBV15; TRBD1 matches at 7 bases. CDR1 LNHNV and CDR2 YYDKDF come from the germline V gene (reference sequence). This CDR3 region has 15 residues. V was pared by 1 base and J by 6 bases, with 8 bases of the junction left unmatched.

The V gene is TRBV30, the J gene TRBJ1-4; no reliable D call. The CDR3 extends over 12 amino acids. Per germline, CDR1 GTSNPN and CDR2 SVGIG (reference sequence). V lost 3 bases to trimming and J lost 8 bases, with 10 bases between them. The CDR3 region is CAWSPVAEKLFF. In DNA form, the CDR3 reads TGTGCCTGGAGCCCAGTGGCAGAAAAACTGTTTTTT.

In this sample, this clone turned up once. The genes are TRBV5-1 and TRBJ2-5, with D possibly TRBD1 on 6 matching bases. CDR1 SGHRS and CDR2 YFSETQ come from the germline V gene. V shed 7 bases and J shed 4 bases, with 17 bases lying between them. The CDR3 length is 14 residues. The CDR3 DNA follows: TGCGCCAGCGGGCAGGGGAATAACAGAGAGACCCAGTACTTC. It encodes CASGQGNNRETQYF.

The chain links TRBV25-1 to TRBJ1-2; 10 bases fit TRBD1. The germline V gene encodes CDR1 MGHDK and CDR2 SYGVNS. The trim removed 6 bases at V and 3 bases at J, leaving 4 bases unmatched. The CDR3 consists of 14 residues. In nucleotides, the CDR3 is TGTGCCAGCAGCGGGACAGGGGTTTACTATGGCTACACCTTC. It encodes CASSGTGVYYGYTF.

This chain joins TRBV9 and TRBJ1-2; no firm D call. The germline V gene encodes CDR1 SGDLS and CDR2 YYNGEE. The CDR3 sequence is 13 residues long. Deletions cut 0 bases from V and 2 bases from J, with 5 bases between. CDR3 DNA: TGTGCCAGCAGCGTAGACCAGAACTATGGCTACACCTTC. Protein: CASSVDQNYGYTF.

Comment on this clone: Within the sample, other DNA sequences also encode this same CDR3. The rearrangement links TRBV7-9 to TRBJ2-3, with D perhaps matching TRBD1 (5 bases). Trimming removed 5 bases from V and 1 base from J, with 10 bases in between. The CDR3 is 14 residues long. The germline CDR1 and CDR2 sequences are SEHNR and FQNEAQ (reference sequence). The CDR3 loop reads CASSLLGGTDTQYF. CDR3 DNA sequence: TGTGCCAGCAGCCTGCTAGGGGGCACAGATACGCAGTATTTT.

The chain employs TRBV7-2 and TRBJ2-1; 11 bases align to TRBD2. Germline assignment: CDR1 SGHTA and CDR2 FQGNSA. Unmatched junction bases numbered 9, after V lost 2 bases and J lost 6 bases. There are 17 residues in the CDR3. CDR3 region: CASSLRPLAGGLNEQFF. The DNA for the CDR3 is TGTGCCAGCAGCTTACGGCCCCTAGCGGGAGGCCTCAATGAGCAGTTCTTC.